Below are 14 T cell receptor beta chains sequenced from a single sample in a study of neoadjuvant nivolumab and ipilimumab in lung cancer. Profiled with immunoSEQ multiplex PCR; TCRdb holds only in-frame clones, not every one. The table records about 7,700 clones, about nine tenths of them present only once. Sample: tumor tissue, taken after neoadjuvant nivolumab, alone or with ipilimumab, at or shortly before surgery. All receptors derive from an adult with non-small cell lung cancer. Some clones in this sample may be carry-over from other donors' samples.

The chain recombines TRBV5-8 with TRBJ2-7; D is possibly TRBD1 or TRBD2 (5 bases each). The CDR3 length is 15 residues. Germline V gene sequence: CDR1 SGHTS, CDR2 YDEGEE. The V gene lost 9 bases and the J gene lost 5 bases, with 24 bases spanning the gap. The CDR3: CATPFGTWGSDEQYF. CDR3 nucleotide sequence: TGTGCCACCCCTTTTGGGACGTGGGGAAGTGACGAGCAGTACTTC.

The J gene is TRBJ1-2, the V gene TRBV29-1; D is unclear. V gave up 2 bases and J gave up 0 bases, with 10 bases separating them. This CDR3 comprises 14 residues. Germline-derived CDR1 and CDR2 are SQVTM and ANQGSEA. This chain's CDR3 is CSVELFGANYGYTF. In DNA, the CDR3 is TGCAGCGTTGAACTGTTCGGAGCTAACTATGGCTACACCTTC.

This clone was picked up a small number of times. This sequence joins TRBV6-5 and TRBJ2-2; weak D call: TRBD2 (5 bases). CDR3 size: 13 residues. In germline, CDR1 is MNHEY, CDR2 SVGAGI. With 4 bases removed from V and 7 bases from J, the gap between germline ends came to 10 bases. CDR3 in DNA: TGTGCCAGCAGTTTCCTCCGGGGCGGGGAGCTGTTTTTT. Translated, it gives CASSFLRGGELFF.

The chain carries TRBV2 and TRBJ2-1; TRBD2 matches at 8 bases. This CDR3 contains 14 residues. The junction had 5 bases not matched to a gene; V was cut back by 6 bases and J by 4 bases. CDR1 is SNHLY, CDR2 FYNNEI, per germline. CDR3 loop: CASRDSGVYNEQFF. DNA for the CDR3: TGTGCCAGCAGAGATAGCGGGGTTTACAATGAGCAGTTCTTC. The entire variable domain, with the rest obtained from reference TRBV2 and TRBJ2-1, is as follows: EPEVTQTPSHQVTQMGQEVILRCVPISNHLYFYWYRQILGQKVEFLVSFYNNEISEKSEIFDDQFSVERPDGSNFTLKIRSTKLEDSAMYFCASRDSGVYNEQFFGPGTRLTVL.

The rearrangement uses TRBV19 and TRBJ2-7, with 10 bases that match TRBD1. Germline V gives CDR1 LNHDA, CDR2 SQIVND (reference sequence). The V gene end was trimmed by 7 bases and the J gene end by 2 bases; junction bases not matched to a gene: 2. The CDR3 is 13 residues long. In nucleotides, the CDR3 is TGTGCCAGTACCGGGACAGGGGCCTACGAGCAGTACTTC. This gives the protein CASTGTGAYEQYF.

DNA of the CDR3: TGTGCCAGCTCACCGACGAGAAGTGGCACTGAAGCTTTCTTT. This codes for CASSPTRSGTEAFF. The chain uses TRBV18 and TRBJ1-1; D unresolved. The CDR3 is made up of 14 amino acids. Trimming took 3 bases from V and 4 from J, leaving 12 bases between them. CDR1 is KGHSH and CDR2 is LQKENI in the germline V gene.

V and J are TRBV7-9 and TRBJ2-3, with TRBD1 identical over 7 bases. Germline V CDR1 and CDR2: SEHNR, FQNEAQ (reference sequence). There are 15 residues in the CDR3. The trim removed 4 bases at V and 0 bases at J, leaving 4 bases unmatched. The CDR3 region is CASSSGGGSTDTQYF. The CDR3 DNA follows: TGTGCCAGCAGCTCAGGGGGTGGAAGCACAGATACGCAGTATTTT.

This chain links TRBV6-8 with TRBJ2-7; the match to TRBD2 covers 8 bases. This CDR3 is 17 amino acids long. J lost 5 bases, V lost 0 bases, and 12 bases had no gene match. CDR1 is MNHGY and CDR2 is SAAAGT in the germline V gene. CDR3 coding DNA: TGTGCCAGCAGTTACTCGACAGCGGGAGCCTCAGACGACGAGCAGTACTTC. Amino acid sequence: CASSYSTAGASDDEQYF.

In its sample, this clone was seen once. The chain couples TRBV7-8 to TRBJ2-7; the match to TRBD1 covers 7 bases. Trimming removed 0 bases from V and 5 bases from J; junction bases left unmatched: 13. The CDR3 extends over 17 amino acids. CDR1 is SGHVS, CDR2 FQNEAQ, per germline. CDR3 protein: CASSLAAYGTASDEQYF. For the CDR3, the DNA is TGTGCCAGCAGCTTAGCCGCATACGGGACAGCCAGCGACGAGCAGTACTTC.

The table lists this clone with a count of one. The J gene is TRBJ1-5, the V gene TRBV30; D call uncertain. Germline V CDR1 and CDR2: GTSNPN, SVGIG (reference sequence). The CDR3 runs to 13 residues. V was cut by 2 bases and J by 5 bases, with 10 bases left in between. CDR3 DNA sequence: TGTGCCTGGAGTCATACCGCGGATCAGCCCCAGCATTTT. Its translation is CAWSHTADQPQHF.

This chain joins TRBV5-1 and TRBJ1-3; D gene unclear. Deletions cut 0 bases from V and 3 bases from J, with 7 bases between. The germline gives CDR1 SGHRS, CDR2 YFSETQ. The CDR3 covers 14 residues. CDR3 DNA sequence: TGCGCCAGCAGCTTGGGGCAGGTTGGAAACACCATATATTTT. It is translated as CASSLGQVGNTIYF.

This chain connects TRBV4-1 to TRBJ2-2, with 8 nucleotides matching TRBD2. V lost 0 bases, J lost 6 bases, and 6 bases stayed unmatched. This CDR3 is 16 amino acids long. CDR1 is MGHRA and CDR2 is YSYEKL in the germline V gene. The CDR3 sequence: CASSQEVSGKAGELFF. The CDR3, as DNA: TGCGCCAGCAGCCAAGAGGTTAGCGGGAAGGCCGGGGAGCTGTTTTTT.

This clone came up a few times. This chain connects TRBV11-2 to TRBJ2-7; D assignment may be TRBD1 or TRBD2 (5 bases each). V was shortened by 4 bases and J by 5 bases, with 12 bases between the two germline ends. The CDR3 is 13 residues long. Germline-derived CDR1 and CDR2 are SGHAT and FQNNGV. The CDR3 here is CASSSAGTHEQYF. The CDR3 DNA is TGTGCCAGCAGCTCCGCCGGGACCCACGAGCAGTACTTC.

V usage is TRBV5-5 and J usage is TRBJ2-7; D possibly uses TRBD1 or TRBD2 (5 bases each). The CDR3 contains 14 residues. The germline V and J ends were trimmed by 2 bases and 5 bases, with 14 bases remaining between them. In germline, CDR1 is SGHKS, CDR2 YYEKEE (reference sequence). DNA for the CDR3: TGTGCCAGCAGCTTCCGGGACCAAGGGAACGAGCAGTACTTC. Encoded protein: CASSFRDQGNEQYF. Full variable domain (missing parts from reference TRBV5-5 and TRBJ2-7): DAGVTQSPTHLIKTRGQQVTLRCSPISGHKSVSWYQQVLGQGPQFIFQYYEKEERGRGNFPDRFSARQFPNYSSELNVNALLLGDSALYLCASSFRDQGNEQYFGPGTRLTVT.